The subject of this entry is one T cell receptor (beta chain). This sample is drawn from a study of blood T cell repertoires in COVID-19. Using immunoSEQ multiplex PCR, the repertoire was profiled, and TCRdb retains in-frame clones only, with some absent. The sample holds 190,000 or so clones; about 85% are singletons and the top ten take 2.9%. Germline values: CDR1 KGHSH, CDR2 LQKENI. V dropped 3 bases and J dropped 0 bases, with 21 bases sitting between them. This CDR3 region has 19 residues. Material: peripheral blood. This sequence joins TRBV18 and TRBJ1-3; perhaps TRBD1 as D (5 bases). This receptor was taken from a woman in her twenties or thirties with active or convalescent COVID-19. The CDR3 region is CASSPTINLQENSGNTIYF. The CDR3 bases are TGTGCCAGCTCACCGACCATTAATTTACAGGAGAACTCTGGAAACACCATATATTTT.